Below, one T cell receptor beta chain is given with its context. Its antigen remains undetermined. The record has no base qualities; no much larger clone is one base away. The CDR3 regions of human TCRbeta chains were subjected to immunosequencing. The published analysis was carried out like this. Repertoire TCRs were checked for matches against a reference library of SARS-CoV-2-specific TCRs that had been generated using the MIRA antigen-specificity platform. Breadth meant the fraction of unique TCRs that were SARS-CoV-2-associated, whereas depth meant the fraction of total T cells that were SARS-CoV-2-associated. Using the MIRA data, each spike-specific TCR was assigned both to the spike region to which the TCR was reactive and to a CD4 or CD8 class. Log10-transformed breadth and depth values were compared by one-way ANOVA with Sidak's multiple comparisons tests. TCRdb retrieved this table from immuneACCESS and kept in-frame rearrangements only. Not all clones are present; in checked studies, unresolved V genes account for under half, and no reason is known for the remainder. V and J calls and clone size are given by that table; D and trimming were obtained from the DNA. For this sample there are 150,000 or so clones; roughly nine tenths appear just once. About 5% of the sample lies in the top ten.

Interpreted using the paper, the time point label stands for: baseline before first vaccination. Vaccinee samples were obtained from the UK trials COV001 and COV002, which included a single-blind randomized controlled phase 2/3 trial of AZD1222 (ChAdOx1 nCoV-19) in healthy adults. For TCRbeta chain sequencing, PBMC samples were collected from trial participants at day 0 and at day 28 after the second dose. These data originate in a study of T cell responses to AZD1222 COVID-19 vaccine (dated by TCRdb to the early 2020s). General notes on the study: Because spike-specific TCR depth and breadth did not differ between the two schedules, AZD1222 recipients who got a second dose at roughly 4 weeks were pooled with those who got a second dose at roughly 12 weeks. TCR sequencing was performed for 230 to 250 trial participants, of whom about 200 were given two doses of AZD1222 and approximately 26 were given two doses of MenACWY control vaccine. Trial participants were enrolled by age into subgroups of 18-55, 56-69 and 70-plus years, and around 140, 26 and 57 TCR-sequenced participants, respectively, were included in these subgroups.

Summary of the overall study and its limitations: No day 14 peak-response samples were available, so repertoires were characterized only after the peak T cell response. Epitopes outside the regions mutated in the B.1.351 and B.1.1.7 variants were reportedly recognized by nearly half of the unique spike-specific TCRs. After two AZD1222 doses, both the breadth and the depth of spike-specific TCRs were significantly higher than at day 0 and than in MenACWY recipients. Most participants were white British and females outnumbered males, and the authors suggested that clonal diversity may have been underestimated. Conclusions about previously exposed vaccinees were limited because only six AZD1222 recipients were SARS-CoV-2 seropositive at baseline. In the small 56-69-year group, the increase in depth fell short of significance, most likely because of low power. CD4 TCRs associated with the vaccine covered the entire spike protein, and the dominant responses were in regions 160-218 and 743-854.

Per the germline V gene, SGHDN is the CDR1 and FVKESK is the CDR2. The CDR3, cysteine through phenylalanine, is 16 amino acids long. Solely the CDR3 DNA is kept, with 48 bases framed from the first base. V and J are trimmed by 1 base and 3 bases, and the gene matches miss 8 bases of the junction. The chain is made from TRBV14 and TRBJ2-7, and 8 bases in between align with TRBD2. Sequencing was performed on peripheral blood, taken on day 0 of AZD1222 vaccination. The receptor comes from an adult in good health. The sequenced DNA: TGTGCCAGCAGCCAAGTGGGCGGGAGGAAAGTCTACGAGCAGTACTTC. This codes for CASSQVGGRKVYEQYF.